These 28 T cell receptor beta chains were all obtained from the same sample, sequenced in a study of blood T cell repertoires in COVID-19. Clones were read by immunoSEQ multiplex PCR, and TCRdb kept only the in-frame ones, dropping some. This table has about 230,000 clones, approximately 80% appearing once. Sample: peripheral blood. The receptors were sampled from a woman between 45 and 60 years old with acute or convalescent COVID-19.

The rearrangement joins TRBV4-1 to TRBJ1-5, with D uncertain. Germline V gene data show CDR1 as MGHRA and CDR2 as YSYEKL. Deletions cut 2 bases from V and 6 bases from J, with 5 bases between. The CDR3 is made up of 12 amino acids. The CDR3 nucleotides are TGCGCCAGCAGCCAAATCGGTCAGCCCCAGCATTTT. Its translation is CASSQIGQPQHF.

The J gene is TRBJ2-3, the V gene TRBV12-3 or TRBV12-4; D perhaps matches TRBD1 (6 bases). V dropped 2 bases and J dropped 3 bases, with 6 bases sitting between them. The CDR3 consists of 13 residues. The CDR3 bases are TGTGCCAGCAGTTTACAGGGGACAGATACGCAGTATTTT. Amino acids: CASSLQGTDTQYF.

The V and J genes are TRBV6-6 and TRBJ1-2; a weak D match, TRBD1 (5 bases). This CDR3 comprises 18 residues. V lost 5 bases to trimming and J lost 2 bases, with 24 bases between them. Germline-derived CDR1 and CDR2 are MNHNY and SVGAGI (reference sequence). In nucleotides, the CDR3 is TGTGCCAGCAGTCGGGCCGGAGGGGCGCCTTCATCCAACTATGGCTACACCTTC. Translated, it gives CASSRAGGAPSSNYGYTF.

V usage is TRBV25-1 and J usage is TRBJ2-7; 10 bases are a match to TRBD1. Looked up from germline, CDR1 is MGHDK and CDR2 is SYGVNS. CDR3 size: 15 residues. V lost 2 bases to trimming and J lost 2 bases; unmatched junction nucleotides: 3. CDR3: CASSEIGTGAYEQYF. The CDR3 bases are TGTGCCAGCAGTGAAATCGGGACAGGGGCCTACGAGCAGTACTTC.

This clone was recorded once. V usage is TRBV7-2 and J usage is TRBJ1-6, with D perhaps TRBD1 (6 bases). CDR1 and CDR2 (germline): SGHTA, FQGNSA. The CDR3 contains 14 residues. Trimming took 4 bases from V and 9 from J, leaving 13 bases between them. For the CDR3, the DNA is TGTGCCAGCAGCTGGGGGAGACAGGCTTCACCCCTCCACTTT. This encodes CASSWGRQASPLHF. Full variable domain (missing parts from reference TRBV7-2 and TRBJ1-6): GAGVSQSPSNKVTEKGKDVELRCDPISGHTALYWYRQSLGQGLEFLIYFQGNSAPDKSGLPSDRFSAERTGGSVSTLTIQRTQQEDSAVYLCASSWGRQASPLHFGNGTRLTVT.

The CDR3 protein is CASSTPPAGGTDTQYF. The DNA of the CDR3 is TGTGCCAGCAGTACTCCCCCAGCGGGGGGCACAGATACGCAGTATTTT. The gene calls are TRBV28 and TRBJ2-3, with TRBD2 matching 8 bases. Germline trimming cut 5 bases from V and 1 base from J; bases unmatched to any gene: 8. The CDR3 contains 16 residues. Germline CDR1 reads MDHEN; CDR2 reads SYDVKM.

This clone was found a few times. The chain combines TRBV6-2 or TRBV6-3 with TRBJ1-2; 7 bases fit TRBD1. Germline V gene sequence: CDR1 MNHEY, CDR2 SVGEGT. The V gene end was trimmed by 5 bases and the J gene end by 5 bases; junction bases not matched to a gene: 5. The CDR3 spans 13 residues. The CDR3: CASSPGQWYGYTF. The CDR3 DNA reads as TGTGCCAGCAGTCCGGGACAGTGGTATGGCTACACCTTC.

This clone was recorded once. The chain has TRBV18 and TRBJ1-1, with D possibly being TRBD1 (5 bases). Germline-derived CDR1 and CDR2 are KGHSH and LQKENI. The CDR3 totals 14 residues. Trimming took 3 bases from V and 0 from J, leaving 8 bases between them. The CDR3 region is CASSPRGLNTEAFF. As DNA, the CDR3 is TGTGCCAGCTCACCGCGGGGCTTGAACACTGAAGCTTTCTTT.

The CDR3 nucleotides read TGTGCCGGGACAGGGTGGGGCACTGAAGCTTTCTTT. This encodes CAGTGWGTEAFF. The V gene is TRBV30, the J gene TRBJ1-1; 9 positions match TRBD1. The germline V gene has CDR1 GTSNPN and CDR2 SVGIG (reference sequence). CDR3 length equals 12 residues. V trimming: 8 bases; J trimming: 4 bases; junction bases outside the gene matches: 5. Combining the CDR3 with reference TRBV30 and TRBJ1-1 gives the whole variable domain SQTIHQWPATLVQPVGSPLSLECTVEGTSNPNLYWYRQAAGRGLQLLFYSVGIGQISSEVPQNLSASRPQDRQFILSSKKLLLSDSGFYLCAGTGWGTEAFFGQGTRLTVV.

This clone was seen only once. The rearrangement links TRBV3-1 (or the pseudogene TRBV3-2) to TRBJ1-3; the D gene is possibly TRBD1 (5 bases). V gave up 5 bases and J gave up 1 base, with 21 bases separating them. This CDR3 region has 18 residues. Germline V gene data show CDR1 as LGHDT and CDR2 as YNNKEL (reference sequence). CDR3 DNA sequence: TGTGCCAGCAGCTTCGGTGGGTGGGGCCCAGAGTCTGGAAACACCATATATTTT. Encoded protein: CASSFGGWGPESGNTIYF.

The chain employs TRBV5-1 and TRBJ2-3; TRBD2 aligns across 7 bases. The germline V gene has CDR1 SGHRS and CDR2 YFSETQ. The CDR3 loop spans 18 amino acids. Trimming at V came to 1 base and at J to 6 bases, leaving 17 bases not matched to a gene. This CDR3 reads CASSLTTAMASGFDTQYF. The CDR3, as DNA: TGCGCCAGCAGCTTGACGACTGCGATGGCTAGCGGTTTTGATACGCAGTATTTT. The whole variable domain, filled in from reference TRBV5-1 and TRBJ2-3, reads KAGVTQTPRYLIKTRGQQVTLSCSPISGHRSVSWYQQTPGQGLQFLFEYFSETQRNKGNFPGRFSGRQFSNSRSEMNVSTLELGDSALYLCASSLTTAMASGFDTQYFGPGTRLTVL.

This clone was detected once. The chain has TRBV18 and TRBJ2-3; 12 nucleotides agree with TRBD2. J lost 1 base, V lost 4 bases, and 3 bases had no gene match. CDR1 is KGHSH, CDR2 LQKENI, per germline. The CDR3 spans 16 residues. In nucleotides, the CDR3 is TGTGCCAGCTCACAGACTAGCGGGGGAGGCACAGATACGCAGTATTTT. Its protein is CASSQTSGGGTDTQYF.

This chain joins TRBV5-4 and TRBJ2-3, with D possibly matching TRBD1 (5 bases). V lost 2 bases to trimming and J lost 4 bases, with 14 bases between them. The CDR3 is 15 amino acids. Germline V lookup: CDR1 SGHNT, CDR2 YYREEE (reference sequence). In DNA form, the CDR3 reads TGTGCCAGCAGCTTACGTCAGGGTGTTGCAGATACGCAGTATTTT. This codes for CASSLRQGVADTQYF.

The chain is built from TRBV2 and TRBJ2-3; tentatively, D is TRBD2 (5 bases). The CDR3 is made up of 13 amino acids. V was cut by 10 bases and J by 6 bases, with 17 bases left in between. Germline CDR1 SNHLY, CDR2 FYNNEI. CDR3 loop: CATLGVRMDTQYF. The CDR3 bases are TGTGCCACACTAGGTGTAAGAATGGATACGCAGTATTTT.

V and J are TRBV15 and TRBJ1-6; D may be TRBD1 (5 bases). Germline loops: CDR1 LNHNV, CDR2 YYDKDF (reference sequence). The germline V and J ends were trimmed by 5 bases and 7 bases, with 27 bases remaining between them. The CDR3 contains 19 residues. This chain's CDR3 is CATSGRQTPSSFRNSPLHF. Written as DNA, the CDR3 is TGTGCCACCAGCGGACGACAGACGCCCTCTTCTTTTCGGAATTCACCCCTCCACTTT.

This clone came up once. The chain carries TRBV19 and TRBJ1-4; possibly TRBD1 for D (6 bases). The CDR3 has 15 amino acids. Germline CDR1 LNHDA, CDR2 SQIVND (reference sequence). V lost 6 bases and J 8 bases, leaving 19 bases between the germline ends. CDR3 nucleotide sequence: TGTGCCAGTAGAAACATACCAGGGGAGCGCGAAAAACTGTTTTTT. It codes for CASRNIPGEREKLFF.

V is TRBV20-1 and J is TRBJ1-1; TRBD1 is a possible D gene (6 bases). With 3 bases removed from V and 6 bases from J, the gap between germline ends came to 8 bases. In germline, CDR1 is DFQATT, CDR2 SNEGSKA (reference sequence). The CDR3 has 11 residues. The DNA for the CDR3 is TGCAGTGCTAGGCGACAGGCTGAAGCTTTCTTT. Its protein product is CSARRQAEAFF.

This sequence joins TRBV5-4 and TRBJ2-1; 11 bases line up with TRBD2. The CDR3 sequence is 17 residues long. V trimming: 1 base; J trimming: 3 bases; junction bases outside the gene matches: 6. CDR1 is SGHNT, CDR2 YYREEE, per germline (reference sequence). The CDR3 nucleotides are TGTGCCAGCAGCTTGCGGGATAGCGGGGGGGGCTACAATGAGCAGTTCTTC. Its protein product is CASSLRDSGGGYNEQFF.

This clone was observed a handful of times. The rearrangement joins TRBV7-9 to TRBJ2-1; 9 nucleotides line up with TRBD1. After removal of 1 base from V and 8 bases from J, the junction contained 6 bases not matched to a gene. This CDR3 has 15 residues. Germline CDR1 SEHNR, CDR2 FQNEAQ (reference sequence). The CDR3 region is CASSLGGQGSHEQFF. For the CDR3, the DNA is TGTGCCAGCAGCTTAGGAGGACAGGGGTCCCATGAGCAGTTCTTC. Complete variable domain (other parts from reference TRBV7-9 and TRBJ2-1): DTGVSQNPRHKITKRGQNVTFRCDPISEHNRLYWYRQTLGQGPEFLTYFQNEAQLEKSRLLSDRFSAERPKGSFSTLEIQRTEQGDSAMYLCASSLGGQGSHEQFFGPGTRLTVL.

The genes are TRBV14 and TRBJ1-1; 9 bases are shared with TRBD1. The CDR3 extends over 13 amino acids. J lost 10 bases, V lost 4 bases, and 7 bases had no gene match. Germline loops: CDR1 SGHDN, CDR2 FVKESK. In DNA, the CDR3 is TGTGCCAGCAGCCGAAACAGGGGGCGCCTAGCTTTCTTT. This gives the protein CASSRNRGRLAFF.

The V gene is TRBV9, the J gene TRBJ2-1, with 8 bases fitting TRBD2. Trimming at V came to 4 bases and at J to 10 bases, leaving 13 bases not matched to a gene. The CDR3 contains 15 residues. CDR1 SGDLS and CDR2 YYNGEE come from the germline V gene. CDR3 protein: CASSPSSGRRGEQFF. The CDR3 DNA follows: TGTGCCAGCAGCCCATCGAGCGGGAGACGAGGGGAGCAGTTCTTC.

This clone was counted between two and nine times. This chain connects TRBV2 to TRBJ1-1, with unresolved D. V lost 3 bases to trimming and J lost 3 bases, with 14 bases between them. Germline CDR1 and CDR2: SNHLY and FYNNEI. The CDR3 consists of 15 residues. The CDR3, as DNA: TGTGCCAGCAGTGATGTGCGGGGTAGTCACACTGAAGCTTTCTTT. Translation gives CASSDVRGSHTEAFF.

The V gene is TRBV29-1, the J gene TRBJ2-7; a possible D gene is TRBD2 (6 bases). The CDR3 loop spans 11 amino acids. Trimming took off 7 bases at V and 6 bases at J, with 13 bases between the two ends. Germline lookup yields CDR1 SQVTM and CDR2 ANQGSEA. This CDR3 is CSASEAGEQYF. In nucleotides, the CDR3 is TGCAGCGCTAGCGAAGCCGGCGAGCAGTACTTC.

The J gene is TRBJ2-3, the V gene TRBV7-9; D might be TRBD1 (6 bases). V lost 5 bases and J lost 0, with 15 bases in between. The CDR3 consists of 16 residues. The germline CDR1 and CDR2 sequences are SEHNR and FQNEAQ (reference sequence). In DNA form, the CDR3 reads TGTGCCAGCAGCCGTTACAGGACAGAAAGCACAGATACGCAGTATTTT. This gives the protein CASSRYRTESTDTQYF.

CDR3 protein: CAIPSVFLYVLSTDTQYF. The CDR3 nucleotides read TGCGCCATACCCAGTGTGTTTTTGTATGTGCTCAGCACAGATACGCAGTATTTT. The V and J genes are TRBV4-3 and TRBJ2-3; D call uncertain. The V and J ends lost 10 bases and 0 bases respectively, with 26 bases between them. The CDR3 loop spans 18 amino acids. Germline V gene data show CDR1 as LGHNA and CDR2 as YSLEER.

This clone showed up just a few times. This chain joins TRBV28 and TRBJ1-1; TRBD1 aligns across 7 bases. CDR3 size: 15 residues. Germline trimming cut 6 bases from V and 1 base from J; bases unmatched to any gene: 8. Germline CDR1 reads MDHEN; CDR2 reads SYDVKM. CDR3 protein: CASRKGQRANTEAFF. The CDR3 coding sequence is TGTGCCAGCAGGAAGGGACAGCGGGCGAACACTGAAGCTTTCTTT.

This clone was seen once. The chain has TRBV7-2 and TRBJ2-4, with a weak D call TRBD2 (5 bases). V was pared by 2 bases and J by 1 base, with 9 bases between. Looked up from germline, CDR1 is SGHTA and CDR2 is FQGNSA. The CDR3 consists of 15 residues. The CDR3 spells CASSLNPGAKNIQYF. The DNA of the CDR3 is TGTGCCAGCAGCTTAAACCCGGGGGCCAAAAACATTCAGTACTTC.

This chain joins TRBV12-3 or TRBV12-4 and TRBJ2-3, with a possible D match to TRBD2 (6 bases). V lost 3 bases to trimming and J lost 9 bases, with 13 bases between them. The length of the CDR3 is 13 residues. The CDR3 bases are TGTGCCAGCAGTTTGGGACTGGAACGAACGCAGTATTTT. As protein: CASSLGLERTQYF.